Included here is one T cell receptor (beta chain) sequence, with context. Its antigen is unknown. The sample comes from a study of blood T cells in healthy people across ages. Points from the study as a whole: The long-lived group displayed more naive CD4+ cells, plus higher diversity, than the aged donors did. Donor CMV status was unknown, possibly confounding expanded clonotype changes.

Ten milliliters of peripheral blood were drawn from each donor. The germline CDR1 and CDR2 sequences are WSHSY and SAAADI. V was shortened by 0 bases and J by 4 bases, with 10 bases between the two germline ends. The CDR3 runs 15 residues. Together with a sample-barcoded 5' primer, a J-beta primer mix was included in a second PCR lasting about 7 to 12 cycles. The template-switch adaptor, which had 12 random nucleotides, put a tag on each cDNA molecule. Via MiXCR, TCRdb re-called the 5' RACE reads, giving one row per CDR3 protein. There are 1.5 million to 2 million distinct CDR3 sequences in the sample; roughly 28% occur only once, and roughly 8.2% lies in the top ten.

This chain uses TRBV10-2 with TRBJ1-5; D is perhaps TRBD1 (6 bases). This sequence originates from a woman aged 30 to 39 in good health. Source material: blood. In DNA form, the CDR3 reads TGCGCCAGCAGTGAGTCCGTACAGGGAAATCAGCCCCAGCATTTT. It translates to CASSESVQGNQPQHF.